This TCR beta chain was profiled in a study of low-dose radiotherapy and immunotherapy resistance in tumors. In the study overall: Intravenous administration to patients comprised nivolumab at 240 mg every two weeks and ipilimumab at 1 mg/kg every six weeks.

V gave up 5 bases and J gave up 0 bases, with 12 bases separating them. Germline V gene lookup returns CDR1 SGHAT and CDR2 FQNNGV. The CDR3 totals 15 residues. Covering alpha and beta chains, TRAV- and TRBV-specific primers were used for the first-strand cDNA. TCR amplification ran 20 PCR cycles using constant-region and V-primer adapter primers. TCRdb reprocessed the reads via MiXCR and lists one record per CDR3 protein. Of some 85,000 distinct CDR3 sequences detected, approximately 17% appear once; the ten largest clones hold more than 4.5%. Stated time point: before trial treatment. This clonotype was seen repeatedly, ten times or more.

The sequence derives from a male donor with prostate cancer. V is TRBV11-2 and J is TRBJ2-3; D tentatively fits TRBD1 or TRBD2 (6 bases each). The specimen was PBMCs, collected before treatment. For the CDR3, the DNA is TGTGCCAGCAGCGGGGGGCGGTCTAGCACAGATACGCAGTATTTT. Its protein product is CASSGGRSSTDTQYF.